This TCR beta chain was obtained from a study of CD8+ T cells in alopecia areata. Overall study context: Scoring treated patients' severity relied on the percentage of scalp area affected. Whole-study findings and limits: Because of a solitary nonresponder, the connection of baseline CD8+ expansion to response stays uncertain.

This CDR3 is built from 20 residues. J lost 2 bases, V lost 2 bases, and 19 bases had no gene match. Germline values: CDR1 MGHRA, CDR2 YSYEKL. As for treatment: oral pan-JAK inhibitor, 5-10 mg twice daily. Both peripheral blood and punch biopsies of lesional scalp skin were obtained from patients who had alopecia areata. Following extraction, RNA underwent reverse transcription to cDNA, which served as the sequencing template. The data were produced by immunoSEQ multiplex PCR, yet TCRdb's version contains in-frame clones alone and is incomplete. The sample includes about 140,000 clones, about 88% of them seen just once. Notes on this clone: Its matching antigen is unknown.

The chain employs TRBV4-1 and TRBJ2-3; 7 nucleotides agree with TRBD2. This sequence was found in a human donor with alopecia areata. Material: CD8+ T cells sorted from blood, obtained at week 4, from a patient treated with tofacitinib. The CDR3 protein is CASSQRPSFRASGTTDTQYF. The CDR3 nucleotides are TGCGCCAGCAGCCAACGCCCTTCCTTTCGGGCTAGCGGAACCACAGATACGCAGTATTTT.